The 25 T cell receptor beta chains below all came from one sample that was sequenced in a study of control samples from healthy donors and cancer patients (dated by TCRdb to between 2020 and 2021). The library was built by means of the immunoSEQ multiplex PCR assay. TCRdb took this table from immuneACCESS and kept in-frame rearrangements with V and J called. Such tables lack part of the clones; where checked against another copy, unresolved V genes explain under half of the gap, and the rest is unexplained. The sample profile shows approximately 210,000 clones; about 90% of them were found once. The ten largest clonotypes hold about 1.7% of the sample. The sample comprised blood. The receptors come from a man younger than 40 in good health.

The genes are TRBV5-1 and TRBJ1-4; TRBD1 matches 7 bases. With 5 bases clipped from V and 4 bases from J, the junction kept 5 bases outside the gene matches. This CDR3 contains 14 residues. Germline CDR1 SGHRS, CDR2 YFSETQ. The CDR3 coding sequence is TGCGCCAGCAGTTCAGGGGGTAGTAATGAAAAACTGTTTTTT. Residues: CASSSGGSNEKLFF.

This chain joins TRBV12-5 and TRBJ1-5; D gene uncertain. CDR3 length: 15 residues. V dropped 3 bases and J dropped 2 bases, with 11 bases sitting between them. Germline V lookup: CDR1 LGHNT, CDR2 FRNRAP. CDR3 protein: CASGFQVEGNQPQHF. As DNA, the CDR3 is TGTGCTAGTGGTTTTCAGGTGGAAGGCAATCAGCCCCAGCATTTT.

The chain carries TRBV12-3 or TRBV12-4 and TRBJ2-7; 7 bases map to TRBD1. V lost 3 bases and J lost 8; bases outside the gene matches: 7. The CDR3 consists of 13 residues. CDR3 coding DNA: TGTGCCAGCAGTTTTAGGGACAGAACCCAGCAGTACTTC. As protein: CASSFRDRTQQYF.

The rearrangement links TRBV7-2 to TRBJ2-3; D is uncertain. The length of the CDR3 is 13 residues. Per germline, CDR1 SGHTA and CDR2 FQGNSA. The V and J ends lost 5 bases and 3 bases respectively, with 9 bases between them. CDR3 nucleotides: TGTGCCAGCAGCAGGGTTCCGACAGATACGCAGTATTTT. Translation: CASSRVPTDTQYF.

The table lists this clone with a count of one. The rearrangement uses TRBV21-1 and TRBJ2-3; TRBD1 is taken as the D call from the table, unchecked against the DNA. TRBV21-1 is a pseudogene segment. The CDR3 length is 17 residues. The CDR3: CASSKEVGDRTTDTQYF. Here the CDR3 DNA reads TGTGCCAGCAGCAAAGAGGTGGGGGACAGAACCACAGATACGCAGTATTTT.

As to this clone: Other DNA variants within this sample encode the same CDR3. This chain links TRBV2 with TRBJ1-5; D is ambiguous. The germline V gene has CDR1 SNHLY and CDR2 FYNNEI. The CDR3 is made up of 13 amino acids. V was pared by 4 bases and J by 3 bases, with 7 bases between. The CDR3 sequence is CASSAQNNQPQHF. The CDR3 nucleotides are TGTGCCAGCAGTGCACAGAACAATCAGCCCCAGCATTTT.

The CDR3 nucleotides are TGTGCCAGCTCACCGAGGACCGACCCTGACTATGGCTACACCTTC. It yields the protein CASSPRTDPDYGYTF. The chain joins TRBV18 to TRBJ1-2; D is undetermined. CDR1 KGHSH and CDR2 LQKENI come from the germline V gene. The CDR3 consists of 15 residues. V was pared by 3 bases and J by 3 bases, with 14 bases between.

V is TRBV6-6 and J is TRBJ2-1; no clear D. Deletions cut 5 bases from V and 7 bases from J, with 9 bases between. The CDR3 consists of 12 residues. CDR1 is MNHNY, CDR2 SVGAGI, per germline (reference sequence). The CDR3 loop reads CASSLPKNEQFF. Written as DNA, the CDR3 is TGTGCCAGCAGTCTCCCCAAAAATGAGCAGTTCTTC.

The chain is built from TRBV14 and TRBJ2-7; unclear D gene. V was clipped by 4 bases and J by 4 bases, with 11 bases between them. The CDR3 is 13 amino acids. CDR1 is SGHDN, CDR2 FVKESK, per germline. The CDR3, as DNA: TGTGCCAGCAGCCTCCAACCCGCTTACGAGCAGTACTTC. Translating gives CASSLQPAYEQYF.

This clone came up a few times. The chain links TRBV30 to TRBJ1-5, with D unresolved. Trimming pared 1 base from V and 2 bases from J, leaving 9 bases between. Per germline, CDR1 GTSNPN and CDR2 SVGIG (reference sequence). This CDR3 has 14 amino acids. CDR3 loop: CAWSAQQGNQPQHF. For the CDR3, the DNA is TGTGCCTGGAGTGCACAGCAGGGCAATCAGCCCCAGCATTTT.

The chain recombines TRBV11-2 with TRBJ2-3; maybe TRBD2 (6 bases). CDR3 length: 16 amino acids. CDR1 and CDR2 from the germline V gene are SGHAT and FQNNGV. The V and J ends lost 2 bases and 0 bases respectively, with 12 bases between them. Written as DNA, the CDR3 is TGTGCCAGCAGCTTACAGGCCGGGGGAAGCACAGATACGCAGTATTTT. Protein: CASSLQAGGSTDTQYF.

V usage is TRBV4-1 and J usage is TRBJ2-7; TRBD1 matches 9 bases. Per germline, CDR1 MGHRA and CDR2 YSYEKL. The CDR3 totals 15 residues. V trimming: 1 base; J trimming: 6 bases; junction bases outside the gene matches: 7. CDR3 region: CASSQVRGQGREQYF. CDR3 coding DNA: TGCGCCAGCAGCCAAGTCCGCGGACAGGGGCGCGAGCAGTACTTC.

The chain recombines TRBV7-9 with TRBJ2-3, with TRBD1 as a possible D gene (5 bases). The CDR3 is 15 amino acids. The ends were cut back, 1 base at V and 0 bases at J, with 8 bases in the middle. From germline, CDR1 is SEHNR and CDR2 FQNEAQ (reference sequence). DNA of the CDR3: TGTGCCAGCAGCTTAGTGGGGCTAAGCACAGATACGCAGTATTTT. Its translation is CASSLVGLSTDTQYF.

This chain links TRBV25-1 with TRBJ2-1; possibly TRBD1 for D (6 bases). CDR1 MGHDK and CDR2 SYGVNS come from the germline V gene. Trimming removed 2 bases from V and 12 bases from J, with 17 bases in between. The CDR3 totals 14 residues. This CDR3 reads CASSEPKQGKRQFF. Here the CDR3 DNA reads TGTGCCAGCAGTGAACCCAAACAGGGCAAGAGGCAGTTCTTC. Filled out from reference TRBV25-1 and TRBJ2-1, the complete variable domain reads EADIYQTPRYLVIGTGKKITLECSQTMGHDKMYWYQQDPGMELHLIHYSYGVNSTEKGDLSSESTVSRIRTEHFPLTLESARPSHTSQYLCASSEPKQGKRQFFGPGTRLTVL.

The chain employs TRBV19 and TRBJ2-1; no definite D call. CDR3 length equals 13 residues. The V and J ends lost 9 bases and 3 bases respectively, with 12 bases between them. Germline V gene lookup returns CDR1 LNHDA and CDR2 SQIVND (reference sequence). CDR3 amino acids: CASTTSSYNEQFF. CDR3 bases: TGTGCCAGCACGACTTCTAGCTACAATGAGCAGTTCTTC.

The chain links TRBV6-5 to TRBJ2-7; D may be TRBD2 (6 bases). Trimming took 6 bases from V and 3 from J, leaving 15 bases between them. Germline V gives CDR1 MNHEY, CDR2 SVGAGI. CDR3 length equals 14 residues. The CDR3 sequence is CASSLPVGGYEQYF. The DNA of the CDR3 is TGTGCCAGCAGCCTCCCGGTGGGGGGCTACGAGCAGTACTTC.

The chain combines TRBV7-9 with TRBJ1-2, with D perhaps TRBD1 (6 bases). Germline V gives CDR1 SEHNR, CDR2 FQNEAQ (reference sequence). V dropped 4 bases and J dropped 4 bases, with 13 bases sitting between them. CDR3 size: 14 residues. In DNA, the CDR3 is TGTGCCAGCAGCTCACAAGGGGGGGGCTATGGCTACACCTTC. Amino acids: CASSSQGGGYGYTF.

The table lists this clone with a count of one. The chain links TRBV7-8 to TRBJ2-3; unclear D gene. This CDR3 is 16 amino acids long. The V end lost 5 bases, the J end lost 4 bases, and 19 bases lay between the germline ends. Germline-derived CDR1 and CDR2 are SGHVS and FQNEAQ. CDR3 region: CASSAGFSGTSDTQYF. The CDR3, as DNA: TGTGCCAGCAGCGCTGGTTTTTCAGGCACATCAGATACGCAGTATTTT. Full variable domain (missing parts from reference TRBV7-8 and TRBJ2-3): GAGVSQSPRYKVAKRGQDVALRCDPISGHVSLFWYQQALGQGPEFLTYFQNEAQLDKSGLPSDRFFAERPEGSVSTLKIQRTQQEDSAVYLCASSAGFSGTSDTQYFGPGTRLTVL.

V is TRBV19 and J is TRBJ1-6; a possible D gene is TRBD1 (6 bases). V lost 1 base and J lost 5, with 9 bases in between. The germline CDR1 and CDR2 sequences are LNHDA and SQIVND (reference sequence). The CDR3 is 15 residues long. The CDR3 DNA reads TGTGCCAGTAGTATAGGGGGGGCGAATAATTCACCCCTCCACTTT. This encodes CASSIGGANNSPLHF.

The CDR3 nucleotides read TGTGCCAGCAGCCAAACTGGGCTGAGTTATGGCTACACCTTC. Translated: CASSQTGLSYGYTF. V usage is TRBV7-2 and J usage is TRBJ1-2; D gene unclear. With 5 bases removed from V and 5 bases from J, the gap between germline ends came to 15 bases. The CDR3 runs to 14 residues. Germline CDR1 SGHTA, CDR2 FQGNSA. The full variable domain, rest sourced from reference TRBV7-2 and TRBJ1-2, is GAGVSQSPSNKVTEKGKDVELRCDPISGHTALYWYRQSLGQGLEFLIYFQGNSAPDKSGLPSDRFSAERTGGSVSTLTIQRTQQEDSAVYLCASSQTGLSYGYTFGSGTRLTVV.

The chain recombines TRBV7-2 with TRBJ1-2; D remains unclear. Between the trimmed V and J ends, which lost 5 bases and 2 bases, there was a span of 12 bases. CDR3 size: 14 residues. Germline assignment: CDR1 SGHTA and CDR2 FQGNSA. CDR3 residues: CASSPAGLNYGYTF. DNA for the CDR3: TGTGCCAGCAGCCCAGCGGGGTTGAACTATGGCTACACCTTC.

The chain recombines TRBV2 with TRBJ1-1; D unclear. From germline, CDR1 is SNHLY and CDR2 FYNNEI. Trimming took 4 bases from V and 8 from J, leaving 14 bases between them. The CDR3 has 13 amino acids. CDR3: CASSGSDGREAFF. In DNA form, the CDR3 reads TGTGCCAGCAGTGGGTCGGACGGTCGGGAAGCTTTCTTT. Full variable domain (rest looked up from reference TRBV2 and TRBJ1-1): EPEVTQTPSHQVTQMGQEVILRCVPISNHLYFYWYRQILGQKVEFLVSFYNNEISEKSEIFDDQFSVERPDGSNFTLKIRSTKLEDSAMYFCASSGSDGREAFFGQGTRLTVV.

The chain joins TRBV27 to TRBJ1-1, with D possibly TRBD1 on 6 matching bases. Between the trimmed V and J ends, which lost 5 bases and 5 bases, there was a span of 12 bases. This CDR3 is 13 amino acids long. Germline CDR1 MNHEY, CDR2 SMNVEV (reference sequence). CDR3 sequence: CASSEGGRTEAFF. The CDR3 DNA sequence: TGTGCCAGCAGTGAGGGGGGCCGGACTGAAGCTTTCTTT.

V is TRBV13 and J is TRBJ2-1, with TRBD2 identical over 9 bases. The CDR3 spans 17 residues. The germline gives CDR1 PRHDT, CDR2 FYEKMQ (reference sequence). V lost 4 bases and J lost 7; bases outside the gene matches: 14. In DNA form, the CDR3 reads TGTGCCAGCAGCTATGCCCGCGGGGGGGCCAGGAGAAATGAGCAGTTCTTC. Translated: CASSYARGGARRNEQFF.

The chain couples TRBV4-1 to TRBJ1-1; perhaps TRBD1 as D (5 bases). CDR1 and CDR2 (germline): MGHRA, YSYEKL. Trimming shortened V by 1 base and J by 1 base, and 7 bases separated the two germline ends. CDR3 size: 14 residues. CDR3 nucleotide sequence: TGCGCCAGCAGCCAAGTTGGGGGGAACACTGAAGCTTTCTTT. As protein: CASSQVGGNTEAFF.